The clone carrying this T cell receptor (beta chain) was counted ten times or more. V was pared by 6 bases and J by 3 bases, with 8 bases of the junction left unmatched. This CDR3 region has 15 residues. Sorted cell numbers of about 19,000 to 1,000,000, with 10%, 30% or 50% RNA, served as input for naive CD8 libraries. The entry originates in a study of molecular identifiers for immune sequencing clone quantification. TCR libraries were built in bulk with a published protocol and specific TCR primers. TCRdb re-called the PCR reads through MiXCR, storing one row per CDR3 protein. This table holds 550,000 to 750,000 distinct CDR3 sequences, less than 20% found once.

Sequenced: naive CD8+ T cells from blood, with Jurkat cell RNA spiked in. Subset noted: FACS-sorted CD8+CD4-CCR7+CD45RA+ naive T cells. This clonotype was sampled from a human donor in good health. Some libraries in this study had Jurkat cell RNA spiked in. This chain joins TRBV12-3 or TRBV12-4 and TRBJ1-5; 7 bases align to TRBD1. As DNA, the CDR3 is TGTGCCAGCAGCCTTGCCGGGACAGACAATCAGCCCCAGCATTTT. Encoded protein: CASSLAGTDNQPQHF.